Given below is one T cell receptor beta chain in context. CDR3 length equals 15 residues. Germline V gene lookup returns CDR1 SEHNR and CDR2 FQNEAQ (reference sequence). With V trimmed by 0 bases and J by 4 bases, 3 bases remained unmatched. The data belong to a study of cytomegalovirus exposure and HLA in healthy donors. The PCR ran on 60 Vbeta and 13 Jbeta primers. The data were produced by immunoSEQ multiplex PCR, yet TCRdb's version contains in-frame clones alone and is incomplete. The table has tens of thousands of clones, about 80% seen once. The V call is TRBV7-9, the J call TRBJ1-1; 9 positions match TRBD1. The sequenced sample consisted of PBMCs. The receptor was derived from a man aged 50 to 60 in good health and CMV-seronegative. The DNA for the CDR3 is TGTGCCAGCAGCTTAGCAAAACAGGGGGCCACTGAAGCTTTCTTT. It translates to CASSLAKQGATEAFF. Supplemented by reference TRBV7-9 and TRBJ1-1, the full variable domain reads DTGVSQNPRHKITKRGQNVTFRCDPISEHNRLYWYRQTLGQGPEFLTYFQNEAQLEKSRLLSDRFSAERPKGSFSTLEIQRTEQGDSAMYLCASSLAKQGATEAFFGQGTRLTVV.